What follows are 9 T cell receptor beta chains derived from one specimen sequenced in a study of T cells after yellow fever vaccination. TCRdb called the 5' RACE reads again in MiXCR, with one record for every CDR3 protein. This table has tens of thousands of distinct CDR3 sequences, over 7.5% appearing once. This sample comprised CD8+ T cells sorted from PBMCs, obtained on the day of the yellow fever booster vaccination. The receptors derive from a man aged 25 to 40 who received the YFV17D yellow fever vaccine.

The chain recombines TRBV5-1 with TRBJ2-1, with D possibly TRBD1 on 6 matching bases. Trimming removed 5 bases at V and 3 bases at J, with 27 bases between. The germline CDR1 and CDR2 sequences are SGHRS and YFSETQ. The CDR3 is made up of 19 amino acids. The chain's CDR3 is CASSSAEIPTGDNYNEQFF. The CDR3 bases are TGCGCCAGCAGTAGTGCCGAAATCCCGACAGGAGATAACTACAATGAGCAGTTCTTC. Based on the CDR3 plus reference TRBV5-1 and TRBJ2-1, the full variable domain is KAGVTQTPRYLIKTRGQQVTLSCSPISGHRSVSWYQQTPGQGLQFLFEYFSETQRNKGNFPGRFSGRQFSNSRSEMNVSTLELGDSALYLCASSSAEIPTGDNYNEQFFGPGTRLTVL.

This clonotype was detected many times. The CDR3 loop reads CASSLFRGSSYEQYF. CDR3 nucleotide sequence: TGTGCCAGCAGTTTATTCCGCGGGAGCTCCTACGAGCAGTACTTC. The chain links TRBV28 to TRBJ2-7; 7 nucleotides align to TRBD2. Germline V gene lookup returns CDR1 MDHEN and CDR2 SYDVKM. The V segment lost 1 base and the J segment 0 bases; nucleotides outside the gene matches: 3. This CDR3 spans 15 amino acids.

The gene calls are TRBV6-5 and TRBJ2-7; TRBD2 agrees at 14 bases. The CDR3 has 17 residues. V lost 7 bases to trimming and J lost 5 bases; unmatched junction nucleotides: 13. The germline V gene has CDR1 MNHEY and CDR2 SVGAGI. In DNA, the CDR3 is TGTGCCAGCATCAGACGGCCGGGACTAGCGGGAGTCAACGAGCAGTACTTC. Translation: CASIRRPGLAGVNEQYF.

This clonotype occurred many times. The genes are TRBV6-5 and TRBJ2-5; TRBD1 matches at 8 bases. Germline V lookup: CDR1 MNHEY, CDR2 SVGAGI. V shed 5 bases and J 10 bases; nucleotides not matched to a gene: 6. This CDR3 spans 12 amino acids. DNA for the CDR3: TGTGCCAGCAGTAAGACAGGGGTCGACCAGTACTTC. Translation: CASSKTGVDQYF.

This clonotype was seen ten or more times. The chain combines TRBV7-9 with TRBJ2-3; D gene ambiguous. Deletions cut 1 base from V and 3 bases from J, with 5 bases between. CDR1 is SEHNR, CDR2 FQNEAQ, per germline (reference sequence). There are 13 residues in the CDR3. The CDR3 loop is CASSLGLTDTQYF. CDR3 coding DNA: TGTGCCAGCAGCTTAGGTCTGACAGATACGCAGTATTTT.

This clonotype was detected a few times. J is TRBJ2-1 and V is TRBV4-3; no reliable D call. Germline-derived CDR1 and CDR2 are LGHNA and YSLEER. Trimming removed 0 bases from V and 12 bases from J, with 18 bases in between. This CDR3 is built from 15 residues. This chain's CDR3 is CASSQDTDWLLGQFF. The CDR3, as DNA: TGCGCCAGCAGCCAAGATACCGACTGGCTTCTAGGGCAGTTCTTC.

This clonotype occurred many times. The CDR3: CSAEGQGGSEQFF. Here the CDR3 DNA reads TGCAGTGCCGAGGGACAGGGAGGAAGTGAGCAGTTCTTC. The chain is built from TRBV20-1 and TRBJ2-1, with 9 bases matching TRBD1. Germline V gene lookup returns CDR1 DFQATT and CDR2 SNEGSKA (reference sequence). Germline trimming cut 6 bases from V and 9 bases from J; bases unmatched to any gene: 9. The CDR3 spans 13 residues.

In its sample, this clonotype was seen many times. The CDR3, as DNA: TGTGCCAGCAGTTCGCGTTCGGGAGGGCCTGGTGAGCAGTTCTTC. Translation: CASSSRSGGPGEQFF. The V and J genes are TRBV12-3 or TRBV12-4 and TRBJ2-1; 8 bases line up with TRBD2. This CDR3 is 15 amino acids long. Trimming cost V 4 bases and J 9 bases; bases outside gene matches: 11.

This chain joins TRBV14 and TRBJ1-4; tentatively, D is TRBD1 (6 bases). The CDR3 totals 19 residues. Germline lookup yields CDR1 SGHDN and CDR2 FVKESK. Between the trimmed V and J ends, which lost 0 bases and 4 bases, there was a span of 21 bases. CDR3 in DNA: TGTGCCAGCAGCCAAGATCTTCAACAGGGCCGGTGGAGTAATGAAAAACTGTTTTTT. The encoded protein is CASSQDLQQGRWSNEKLFF.